The 16 T cell receptor beta chains listed next were all sequenced from one sample in a study of T cell responses to AZD1222 COVID-19 vaccine. Libraries were prepared by immunoSEQ multiplex PCR; TCRdb keeps only in-frame clonotypes and omits some of them. Of 150,000 or so clones in the sample, about nine tenths were seen once. This specimen consisted of peripheral blood, obtained on day 0 of AZD1222 vaccination. All receptors derive from an adult in good health.

The count of this clone is one. The chain uses TRBV24-1 and TRBJ2-1; 7 bases line up with TRBD1. The V segment lost 4 bases and the J segment 8 bases; nucleotides outside the gene matches: 10. Per the germline V gene, CDR1 is KGHDR and CDR2 is SFDVKD. The length of the CDR3 is 15 residues. CDR3 in DNA: TGTGCCACCAGTGAAGTAAACAGGGGTGGCGATGAGCAGTTCTTC. Its protein product is CATSEVNRGGDEQFF.

There are a few counts of this clone. This sequence joins TRBV3-1 (or the pseudogene TRBV3-2) and TRBJ2-3; TRBD2 matches at 9 bases. Germline CDR1 and CDR2: LGHDT and YNNKEL (reference sequence). This CDR3 region has 17 residues. Trimming at V came to 0 bases and at J to 4 bases, leaving 8 bases not matched to a gene. The CDR3 loop is CASSQDPGGRAADTQYF. As DNA, the CDR3 is TGTGCCAGCAGCCAAGATCCCGGCGGGAGGGCCGCAGATACGCAGTATTTT.

The gene calls are TRBV19 and TRBJ1-5; 8 bases match TRBD1. Germline V gene data show CDR1 as LNHDA and CDR2 as SQIVND (reference sequence). Unmatched junction bases numbered 5, after V lost 11 bases and J lost 2 bases. The CDR3 length is 13 residues. In DNA, the CDR3 is TGTGCCTGCTCAGGGGGCGGCAATCAGCCCCAGCATTTT. This sequence encodes CACSGGGNQPQHF. The variable domain in full, with the rest retrieved from reference TRBV19 and TRBJ1-5, is DGGITQSPKYLFRKEGQNVTLSCEQNLNHDAMYWYRQDPGQGLRLIYYSQIVNDFQKGDIAEGYSVSREKKESFPLTVTSAQKNPTAFYLCACSGGGNQPQHFGDGTRLSIL.

The chain combines TRBV5-1 with TRBJ2-2; a possible D gene is TRBD2 (5 bases). Germline CDR1 reads SGHRS; CDR2 reads YFSETQ. The V gene lost 3 bases and the J gene lost 6 bases, with 24 bases spanning the gap. The CDR3 has 18 amino acids. CDR3 region: CASSSQGATRAVPGELFF. The CDR3 DNA sequence: TGCGCCAGCAGCTCCCAAGGAGCTACTAGGGCGGTCCCCGGGGAGCTGTTTTTT.

This chain connects TRBV4-1 to TRBJ2-7, with 9 nucleotides matching TRBD1. In germline, CDR1 is MGHRA, CDR2 YSYEKL. The CDR3 spans 14 residues. V gave up 6 bases and J gave up 0 bases; unmatched junction bases: 3. The CDR3 loop is CASSQQGASYEQYF. For the CDR3, the DNA is TGCGCCAGCAGTCAACAGGGGGCCTCCTACGAGCAGTACTTC.

This clone has only a few counts. The CDR3 coding sequence is TGTGCCAGCAGCGCCCGGACAGGGCCCTACAATGAGCAGTTCTTC. Residues: CASSARTGPYNEQFF. This chain links TRBV9 with TRBJ2-1; 8 nucleotides match TRBD1. After removal of 3 bases from V and 2 bases from J, the junction contained 4 bases not matched to a gene. The CDR3 has 15 residues. CDR1 is SGDLS, CDR2 YYNGEE, per germline.

This clone was seen a handful of times. V usage is TRBV11-3 and J usage is TRBJ2-1, with D unresolved. The V end was cut by 5 bases, the J end by 4 bases, with 6 bases between. The CDR3 totals 12 residues. Germline CDR1 SGHNT, CDR2 YENEEA. CDR3 region: CASSLQYNEQFF. The CDR3 nucleotides read TGTGCCAGCAGCCTCCAATACAATGAGCAGTTCTTC.

This chain joins TRBV5-1 and TRBJ2-5; D is possibly TRBD1 (6 bases). Germline V gives CDR1 SGHRS, CDR2 YFSETQ. The ends were cut back, 0 bases at V and 5 bases at J, with 11 bases in the middle. The CDR3 loop spans 14 amino acids. The CDR3 nucleotides are TGCGCCAGCAGCTTGGCAGGGGCGGTGGAGACCCAGTACTTC. It is translated as CASSLAGAVETQYF. Full variable domain (rest looked up from reference TRBV5-1 and TRBJ2-5): KAGVTQTPRYLIKTRGQQVTLSCSPISGHRSVSWYQQTPGQGLQFLFEYFSETQRNKGNFPGRFSGRQFSNSRSEMNVSTLELGDSALYLCASSLAGAVETQYFGPGTRLLVL.

Written as DNA, the CDR3 is TGCGCCAGCAGCACTAGGACTAGCGGAAACAATGAGCAGTTCTTC. Translated, it gives CASSTRTSGNNEQFF. The chain carries TRBV5-1 and TRBJ2-1; 10 bases fit TRBD2. Trimming took 4 bases from V and 5 from J; bases not matched to a gene: 6. CDR3 size: 15 residues. From germline, CDR1 is SGHRS and CDR2 YFSETQ.

The genes are TRBV18 and TRBJ2-3, with D uncertain. Germline V gives CDR1 KGHSH, CDR2 LQKENI. Trimming left V 0 bases short and J 4 bases short, with 8 bases between. This CDR3 spans 14 amino acids. Written as DNA, the CDR3 is TGTGCCAGCTCACCACCGGTGGCCCCAGATACGCAGTATTTT. This gives the protein CASSPPVAPDTQYF. The full variable domain, in which reference TRBV18 and TRBJ2-3 provide the parts outside the CDR3, is NAGVMQNPRHLVRRRGQEARLRCSPMKGHSHVYWYRQLPEEGLKFMVYLQKENIIDESGMPKERFSAEFPKEGPSILRIQQVVRGDSAAYFCASSPPVAPDTQYFGPGTRLTVL.

The J gene is TRBJ2-1, the V gene TRBV5-6; 8 bases are a match to TRBD2. Germline CDR1 is SGHDT and CDR2 is YYEEEE. CDR3 length: 17 amino acids. Unmatched junction bases numbered 14, after V lost 5 bases and J lost 4 bases. The CDR3 reads CASRKILSGSKYNEQFF. CDR3 DNA sequence: TGTGCCAGCAGAAAGATTCTCAGCGGGAGTAAGTACAATGAGCAGTTCTTC.

The chain recombines TRBV24-1 with TRBJ1-4, with D tentatively TRBD1 (5 bases). Trimming took off 4 bases at V and 5 bases at J, with 19 bases between the two ends. The CDR3 runs 17 residues. In germline, CDR1 is KGHDR, CDR2 SFDVKD. As DNA, the CDR3 is TGTGCCACCAGTGACCCAAGGGAGGGGCAGTTGAATGAAAAACTGTTTTTT. Its translation is CATSDPREGQLNEKLFF.

This clone appeared once. This chain uses TRBV11-2 with TRBJ2-3, with 12 bases fitting TRBD2. The CDR3 is made up of 19 amino acids. Germline CDR1 is SGHAT and CDR2 is FQNNGV. With V trimmed by 3 bases and J by 2 bases, 12 bases remained unmatched. CDR3 DNA: TGTGCCAGCAGCTTCCCGACTAGCGGGAGAGCCCTCTCCACAGATACGCAGTATTTT. Translation gives CASSFPTSGRALSTDTQYF.

The chain couples TRBV15 to TRBJ1-2; TRBD1 matches 7 bases. Looked up from germline, CDR1 is LNHNV and CDR2 is YYDKDF (reference sequence). The junction had 6 bases not matched to a gene; V was cut back by 1 base and J by 1 base. This CDR3 contains 16 residues. As DNA, the CDR3 is TGTGCCACCAGCAGAGGAGGGACAGATAGTAACTATGGCTACACCTTC. It is translated as CATSRGGTDSNYGYTF.

The chain joins TRBV28 to TRBJ1-4; no reliable D call. Trimming stripped 4 bases from V and 7 bases from J, with 4 bases between. The germline gives CDR1 MDHEN, CDR2 SYDVKM. The CDR3 contains 11 residues. CDR3: CASSWGEKLFF. The CDR3 DNA is TGTGCCAGCAGTTGGGGTGAAAAACTGTTTTTT.

This chain links TRBV19 with TRBJ1-1, with 7 bases lining up with TRBD1. The germline V gene has CDR1 LNHDA and CDR2 SQIVND (reference sequence). This CDR3 has 15 amino acids. The V and J ends lost 2 bases and 3 bases, in that order; junction bases with no gene match: 6. The CDR3 is CASSILDREDTEAFF. The CDR3, as DNA: TGTGCCAGTAGTATACTAGACAGGGAGGACACTGAAGCTTTCTTT.